Shown below are 26 T cell receptor beta chains from a single sample sequenced in a study of blood T cell repertoires in COVID-19. Produced via immunoSEQ multiplex PCR; TCRdb's table is partial and in-frame only. The table lists about 260,000 clones, 85% of them singletons. Sequenced sample: peripheral blood. These TCRs come from a human donor in a cohort sampled during active COVID-19.

The chain joins TRBV6-1 to TRBJ1-5; 10 nucleotides agree with TRBD1. The CDR3 is made up of 15 amino acids. V trimming: 4 bases; J trimming: 7 bases; junction bases outside the gene matches: 7. The germline gives CDR1 MNHNS, CDR2 SASEGT. CDR3 in amino acids: CASSGAGTGEQPQHF. The CDR3, as DNA: TGTGCCAGCAGTGGAGCCGGGACAGGGGAACAGCCCCAGCATTTT.

In this sample, this clone turned up a few times. This sequence joins TRBV4-1 and TRBJ2-1; 8 positions agree with TRBD2. CDR3 length equals 15 residues. With V trimmed by 5 bases and J by 0 bases, 3 bases remained unmatched. Germline CDR1 and CDR2: MGHRA and YSYEKL. In DNA form, the CDR3 reads TGCGCCAGCAGCTTCAGCGGGAGCTCCTACAATGAGCAGTTCTTC. Protein: CASSFSGSSYNEQFF.

The J gene is TRBJ1-6, the V gene TRBV4-1; 8 nucleotides match TRBD1. The germline CDR1 and CDR2 sequences are MGHRA and YSYEKL. Trimming at V came to 1 base and at J to 9 bases, leaving 5 bases not matched to a gene. The CDR3 runs 15 residues. DNA of the CDR3: TGCGCCAGCAGCCAAGCGGACAGGGATAGTTCACCCCTCCACTTT. It encodes CASSQADRDSSPLHF.

This clone came up once. The chain uses TRBV14 and TRBJ2-2; unclear D gene. CDR1 is SGHDN, CDR2 FVKESK, per germline. There are 12 residues in the CDR3. V lost 8 bases and J lost 3, with 7 bases in between. In nucleotides, the CDR3 is TGTGCCAGCCGAGCCCACACCGGGGAGCTGTTTTTT. Translated, it gives CASRAHTGELFF.

The V and J genes are TRBV19 and TRBJ1-3; 11 bases fit TRBD1. The CDR3 loop spans 15 amino acids. Losses at the gene ends were 7 bases for V and 1 base for J; bases not matched to a gene: 3. CDR1 is LNHDA, CDR2 SQIVND, per germline (reference sequence). CDR3 protein: CASKGQGASGNTIYF. In DNA form, the CDR3 reads TGTGCCAGTAAAGGACAGGGGGCGTCTGGAAACACCATATATTTT.

The chain combines TRBV5-1 with TRBJ2-7; 8 bases align to TRBD1. Germline CDR1 and CDR2: SGHRS and YFSETQ. The CDR3 consists of 14 residues. J gave up 12 bases and V 0 bases, and 11 bases lay outside the gene matches. The CDR3 here is CASSLGTGSSLAYF. In DNA, the CDR3 is TGCGCCAGCAGCTTGGGGACAGGGTCTAGTCTGGCGTACTTC.

The genes are TRBV19 and TRBJ2-7; 9 nucleotides align to TRBD1. This CDR3 contains 14 residues. J was trimmed by 7 bases and V by 6 bases; bases with no gene match: 10. Germline V gene lookup returns CDR1 LNHDA and CDR2 SQIVND (reference sequence). CDR3 region: CASRSSGQGDEQYF. CDR3 coding DNA: TGTGCCAGTAGGTCGTCGGGACAGGGAGATGAGCAGTACTTC.

The rearrangement uses TRBV30 and TRBJ2-5; D not resolved. The DNA end favors TRBJ2-7, so the J call may be wrong. Germline V lookup: CDR1 GTSNPN, CDR2 SVGIG (reference sequence). The CDR3 covers 12 residues. The CDR3, as DNA: TGTGCCTGGACCAAAAGCTCCTACGAGCAGTACTTC. This gives the protein CAWTKSSYEQYF.

The CDR3 DNA reads as TGTGCCAGCAGTTTATTTGACAGAATGGAACAGCCCCAGCATTTT. It specifies CASSLFDRMEQPQHF. The chain is built from TRBV28 and TRBJ1-5; D might be TRBD1 (5 bases). Trimming cost V 1 base and J 7 bases, with 14 bases left between them. Germline V lookup: CDR1 MDHEN, CDR2 SYDVKM. The CDR3 runs 15 residues.

V usage is TRBV5-1 and J usage is TRBJ2-2, with D maybe TRBD1 (5 bases). Trimming took off 4 bases at V and 0 bases at J, with 10 bases between the two ends. Germline CDR1 is SGHRS and CDR2 is YFSETQ. This CDR3 has 15 amino acids. Here the CDR3 DNA reads TGCGCCAGCAGCAGAAGACAGACGAACACCGGGGAGCTGTTTTTT. It translates to CASSRRQTNTGELFF. The complete variable domain, with remaining parts taken from reference TRBV5-1 and TRBJ2-2, reads KAGVTQTPRYLIKTRGQQVTLSCSPISGHRSVSWYQQTPGQGLQFLFEYFSETQRNKGNFPGRFSGRQFSNSRSEMNVSTLELGDSALYLCASSRRQTNTGELFFGEGSRLTVL.

CDR3 sequence (DNA): TGTGCCACCAGCAGAGATCGTGGCTCAGGCACCTTC. It codes for CATSRDRGSGTF. This chain links TRBV15 with TRBJ1-2, with unresolved D. V lost 0 bases to trimming and J lost 13 bases, with 12 bases between them. Germline CDR1 and CDR2: LNHNV and YYDKDF (reference sequence). The CDR3 totals 12 residues.

The chain couples TRBV19 to TRBJ2-7, with a possible D match to TRBD1 (5 bases). This CDR3 is 15 amino acids long. The V end lost 4 bases, the J end lost 0 bases, and 13 bases lay between the germline ends. Germline CDR1 is LNHDA and CDR2 is SQIVND (reference sequence). The CDR3 spells CASSNPQGSSYEQYF. For the CDR3, the DNA is TGTGCCAGTAGTAACCCTCAGGGTAGCTCCTACGAGCAGTACTTC.

This chain uses TRBV24-1 with TRBJ2-6; D gene unclear. Trimming pared 0 bases from V and 0 bases from J, leaving 11 bases between. Germline CDR1 and CDR2: KGHDR and SFDVKD. The length of the CDR3 is 18 residues. CDR3 bases: TGTGCCACCAGTGATTTGTTGGCTGGCGGCTCTGGGGCCAACGTCCTGACTTTC. It encodes CATSDLLAGGSGANVLTF.

The gene calls are TRBV7-3 and TRBJ2-2, with a weak D call TRBD2 (5 bases). V shed 0 bases and J shed 4 bases, with 9 bases lying between them. The CDR3 length is 15 residues. The germline V gene has CDR1 SGHTA and CDR2 FQGTGA. The CDR3 here is CASSLTRAGTGELFF. The CDR3 DNA sequence: TGTGCCAGCAGCTTAACAAGGGCGGGCACCGGGGAGCTGTTTTTT.

This clone appeared a few times. This chain connects TRBV29-1 to TRBJ1-1; TRBD1 matches 11 bases. The ends lost 7 bases at V and 5 bases at J; junction bases unmatched: 6. The CDR3 contains 13 residues. CDR1 and CDR2 from the germline V gene are SQVTM and ANQGSEA. CDR3 in DNA: TGCAGCGCGCTGGGACAGGGGGAGACTGAAGCTTTCTTT. Its translation is CSALGQGETEAFF.

The gene calls are TRBV2 and TRBJ1-1; no clear D. Germline assignment: CDR1 SNHLY and CDR2 FYNNEI. The CDR3 is 12 residues long. Trimming shortened V by 4 bases and J by 1 base, and 4 bases separated the two germline ends. The CDR3 here is CASSGRNTEAFF. CDR3 nucleotides: TGTGCCAGCAGTGGGAGGAACACTGAAGCTTTCTTT.

This rearrangement joins TRBV5-1 to TRBJ2-1, with 11 bases identical to TRBD2. V lost 4 bases and J lost 10; bases outside the gene matches: 7. CDR3 length: 14 amino acids. From germline, CDR1 is SGHRS and CDR2 YFSETQ. CDR3 coding DNA: TGCGCCAGCAGCAACCTCGTAGCGGGAGGGGAGCAGTTCTTC. Amino acid sequence: CASSNLVAGGEQFF. Supplemented by reference TRBV5-1 and TRBJ2-1, the full variable domain reads KAGVTQTPRYLIKTRGQQVTLSCSPISGHRSVSWYQQTPGQGLQFLFEYFSETQRNKGNFPGRFSGRQFSNSRSEMNVSTLELGDSALYLCASSNLVAGGEQFFGPGTRLTVL.

The CDR3 nucleotides read TGTGCCAGTAGTATAGAGGGGGCAGGGGACACTGAAGCTTTCTTT. Amino acid sequence: CASSIEGAGDTEAFF. The rearrangement uses TRBV19 and TRBJ1-1, with D possibly matching TRBD1 (6 bases). Germline V gene data show CDR1 as LNHDA and CDR2 as SQIVND (reference sequence). The CDR3 spans 15 residues. V lost 0 bases, J lost 3 bases, and 11 bases lay in between.

The chain recombines TRBV7-2 with TRBJ1-4; perhaps TRBD1 as D (5 bases). Trimming cost V 4 bases and J 2 bases, with 11 bases left between them. CDR3 length: 15 amino acids. Germline V gene lookup returns CDR1 SGHTA and CDR2 FQGNSA. The CDR3: CASSSDSATNEKLFF. The CDR3 DNA sequence: TGTGCCAGCAGCTCCGACAGTGCCACTAATGAAAAACTGTTTTTT.

The chain is built from TRBV29-1 and TRBJ1-2; 10 bases fit TRBD1. Trimming cost V 7 bases and J 8 bases; bases outside gene matches: 10. The CDR3 has 13 amino acids. Germline CDR1 and CDR2: SQVTM and ANQGSEA. For the CDR3, the DNA is TGCAGCGCCCTACCCGGGACAGGGGTCGGCTACACCTTC. It specifies CSALPGTGVGYTF.

In DNA form, the CDR3 reads TGTGCCAGCAGCCCAGTGGGCTTAGCGGGAGGAGGAGATACGCAGTATTTT. This translates into CASSPVGLAGGGDTQYF. This chain connects TRBV7-6 to TRBJ2-3; 10 bases fit TRBD2. Germline V gene lookup returns CDR1 SGHVS and CDR2 FNYEAQ. Germline trimming cut 5 bases from V and 5 bases from J; bases unmatched to any gene: 13. CDR3 length equals 17 residues.

The rearrangement joins TRBV18 to TRBJ2-7; the match to TRBD2 covers 15 bases. J was trimmed by 5 bases and V by 3 bases; bases with no gene match: 8. CDR1 is KGHSH and CDR2 is LQKENI in the germline V gene. The CDR3 loop spans 17 amino acids. DNA for the CDR3: TGTGCCAGCTCACCTAGCCCAGGACTAGCGGGAGGGCACGAGCAGTACTTC. Translated, it gives CASSPSPGLAGGHEQYF.

V and J are TRBV28 and TRBJ2-2; weak D call: TRBD2 (6 bases). This CDR3 has 15 amino acids. Germline CDR1 is MDHEN and CDR2 is SYDVKM. V was trimmed by 5 bases and J by 5 bases, leaving 15 bases between them. The CDR3 sequence: CASSLPAGLTGELFF. CDR3 DNA: TGTGCCAGCAGTCTACCTGCGGGACTTACCGGGGAGCTGTTTTTT.

The table lists this clone with a few counts. The V and J genes are TRBV6-5 and TRBJ1-6; D is uncertain. The CDR3 is 16 residues long. The V and J ends lost 0 bases and 3 bases respectively, with 9 bases between them. Germline-derived CDR1 and CDR2 are MNHEY and SVGAGI. The CDR3 sequence: CASSYSRAVYNSPLHF. In DNA form, the CDR3 reads TGTGCCAGCAGTTACTCGAGGGCAGTCTATAATTCACCCCTCCACTTT.

This clone was detected many times. This rearrangement joins TRBV18 to TRBJ2-3; possibly TRBD1 for D (5 bases). Germline assignment: CDR1 KGHSH and CDR2 LQKENI. V shed 11 bases and J shed 5 bases, with 11 bases lying between them. The CDR3 has 11 amino acids. CDR3 DNA: TGTGCCCGTGTAGGGGTAGATACGCAGTATTTT. Amino acids: CARVGVDTQYF.

The chain uses TRBV9 and TRBJ2-5; the match to TRBD2 covers 9 bases. CDR3 size: 16 residues. V lost 0 bases to trimming and J lost 7 bases; unmatched junction nucleotides: 10. Germline V lookup: CDR1 SGDLS, CDR2 YYNGEE. Here the CDR3 DNA reads TGTGCCAGCAGCGTAGATAGCGGGAGCTTTCTGGCGACCCAGTACTTC. Translated: CASSVDSGSFLATQYF.